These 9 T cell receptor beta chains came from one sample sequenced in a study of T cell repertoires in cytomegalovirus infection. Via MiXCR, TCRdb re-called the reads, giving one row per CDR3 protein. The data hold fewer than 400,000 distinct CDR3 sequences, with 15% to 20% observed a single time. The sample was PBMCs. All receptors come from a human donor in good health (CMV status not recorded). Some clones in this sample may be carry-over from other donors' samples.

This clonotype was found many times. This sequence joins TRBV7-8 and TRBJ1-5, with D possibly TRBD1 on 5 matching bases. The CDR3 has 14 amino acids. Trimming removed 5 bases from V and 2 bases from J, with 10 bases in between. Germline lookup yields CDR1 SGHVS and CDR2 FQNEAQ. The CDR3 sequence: CASSPDRGNQPQHF. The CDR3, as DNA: TGTGCCAGCAGCCCAGACAGAGGCAATCAGCCCCAGCATTTT.

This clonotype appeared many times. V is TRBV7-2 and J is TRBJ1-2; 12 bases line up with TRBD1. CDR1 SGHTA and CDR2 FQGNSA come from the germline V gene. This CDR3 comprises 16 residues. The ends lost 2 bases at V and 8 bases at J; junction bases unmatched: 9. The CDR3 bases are TGTGCCAGCAGCTTATGGGCGGGACAGGGGGCTGAGGGCTACACCTTC. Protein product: CASSLWAGQGAEGYTF. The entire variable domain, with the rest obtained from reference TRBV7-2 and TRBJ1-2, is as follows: GAGVSQSPSNKVTEKGKDVELRCDPISGHTALYWYRQSLGQGLEFLIYFQGNSAPDKSGLPSDRFSAERTGGSVSTLTIQRTQQEDSAVYLCASSLWAGQGAEGYTFGSGTRLTVV.

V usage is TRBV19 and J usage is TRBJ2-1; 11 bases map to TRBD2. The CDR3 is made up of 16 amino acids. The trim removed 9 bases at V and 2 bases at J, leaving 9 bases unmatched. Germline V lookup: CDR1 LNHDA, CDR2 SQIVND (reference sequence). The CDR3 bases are TGTGCCAGCTTCGAGCTAGCGGGAGGAACCTACAATGAGCAGTTCTTC. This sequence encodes CASFELAGGTYNEQFF. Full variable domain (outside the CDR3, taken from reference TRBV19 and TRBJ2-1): DGGITQSPKYLFRKEGQNVTLSCEQNLNHDAMYWYRQDPGQGLRLIYYSQIVNDFQKGDIAEGYSVSREKKESFPLTVTSAQKNPTAFYLCASFELAGGTYNEQFFGPGTRLTVL.

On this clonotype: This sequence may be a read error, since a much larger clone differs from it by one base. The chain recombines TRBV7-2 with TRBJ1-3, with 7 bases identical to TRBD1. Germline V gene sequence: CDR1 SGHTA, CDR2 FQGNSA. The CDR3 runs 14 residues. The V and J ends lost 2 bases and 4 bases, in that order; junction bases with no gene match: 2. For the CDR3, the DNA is TGTGCCAGCAGCTTAAGGACAGGCGGAAACACCATATATTTT. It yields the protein CASSLRTGGNTIYF.

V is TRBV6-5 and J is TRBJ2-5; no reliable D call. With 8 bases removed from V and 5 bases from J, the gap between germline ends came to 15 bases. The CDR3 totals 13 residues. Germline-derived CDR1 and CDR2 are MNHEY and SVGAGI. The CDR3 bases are TGTGCCAGCGGTCATGTGGATGCGGAGACCCAGTACTTC. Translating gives CASGHVDAETQYF.

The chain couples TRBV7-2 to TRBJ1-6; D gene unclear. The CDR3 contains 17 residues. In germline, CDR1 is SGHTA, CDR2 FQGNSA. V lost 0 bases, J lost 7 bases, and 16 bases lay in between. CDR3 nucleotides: TGTGCCAGCAGCTTAGCCTTTAGGGTCAGCACAAATTCACCCCTCCACTTT. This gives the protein CASSLAFRVSTNSPLHF.

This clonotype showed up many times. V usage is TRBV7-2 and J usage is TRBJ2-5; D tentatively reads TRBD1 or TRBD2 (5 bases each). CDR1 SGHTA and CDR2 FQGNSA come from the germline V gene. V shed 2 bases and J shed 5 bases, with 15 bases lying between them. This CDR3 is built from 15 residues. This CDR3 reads CASSLTGTDWETQYF. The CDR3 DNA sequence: TGTGCCAGCAGCTTAACCGGGACCGACTGGGAGACCCAGTACTTC.

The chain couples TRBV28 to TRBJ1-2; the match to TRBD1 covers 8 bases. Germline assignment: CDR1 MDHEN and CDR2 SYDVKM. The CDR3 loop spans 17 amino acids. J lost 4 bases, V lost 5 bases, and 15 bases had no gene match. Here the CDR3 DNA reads TGTGCCAGCAGTCGACTAGTTGACAGGGGCTGGGGCTATGGCTACACCTTC. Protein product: CASSRLVDRGWGYGYTF.

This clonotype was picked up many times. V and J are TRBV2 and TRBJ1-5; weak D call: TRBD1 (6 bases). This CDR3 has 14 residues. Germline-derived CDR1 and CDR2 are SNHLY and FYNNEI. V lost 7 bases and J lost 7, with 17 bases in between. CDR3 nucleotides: TGTGCCAGCAACACGGGAAGAGGGGGACAGCCCCAGCATTTT. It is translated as CASNTGRGGQPQHF. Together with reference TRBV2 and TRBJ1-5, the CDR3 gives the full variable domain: EPEVTQTPSHQVTQMGQEVILRCVPISNHLYFYWYRQILGQKVEFLVSFYNNEISEKSEIFDDQFSVERPDGSNFTLKIRSTKLEDSAMYFCASNTGRGGQPQHFGDGTRLSIL.